A selection of T cell receptor beta chains follows, all from one sample in a study of T cell changes during pregnancy in multiple sclerosis. Data came from immunoSEQ multiplex PCR; TCRdb stores just in-frame clones and leaves some out. This sample has 85,000 to 100,000 clones, with approximately 92% found just once. Sequencing used peripheral blood, obtained in the first trimester of pregnancy. The origin of the receptors is a female donor with multiple sclerosis, enrolled in a pregnancy study. The CDR3 runs from the conserved cysteine through the conserved F or W. Each record gives: J gene, clone size, D gene, V gene, CDR3 protein, CDR3 DNA. The D gene is left open where the match is weak. Size is stated for part of the rows, as once, few or many counts, or as a class when the clone is expanded.

J gene: TRBJ1-2; clone size: once; D gene: TRBD1; V gene: TRBV19; CDR3 protein: CASSLPGQVDVFGYTF; CDR3 DNA: TGTGCCAGTAGTCTTCCCGGACAGGTCGACGTTTTTGGCTACACCTTC
J gene: TRBJ1-5; clone size: -; D gene: -; V gene: TRBV9; CDR3 protein: CASSVGAGGNQPQHF; CDR3 DNA: TGTGCCAGCAGCGTAGGGGCAGGCGGCAATCAGCCCCAGCATTTT
J gene: TRBJ2-1; clone size: -; D gene: TRBD2; V gene: TRBV27; CDR3 protein: CASRDGGEGRYEQFF; CDR3 DNA: TGTGCCAGCAGGGACGGAGGGGAGGGCCGATATGAGCAGTTCTTC
J gene: TRBJ2-5; clone size: -; D gene: -; V gene: TRBV7-8; CDR3 protein: CASSLGGRIETQYF; CDR3 DNA: TGTGCCAGCAGCTTAGGGGGGAGGATAGAGACCCAGTACTTC
J gene: TRBJ2-7; clone size: -; D gene: TRBD2; V gene: TRBV28; CDR3 protein: CASSTSGSFAEQYF; CDR3 DNA: TGTGCCAGCAGTACTAGCGGGAGTTTTGCCGAGCAGTACTTC
J gene: TRBJ2-7; clone size: -; D gene: -; V gene: TRBV7-2; CDR3 protein: CASSIVRARAAYEQYF; CDR3 DNA: TGTGCCAGCAGCATCGTCCGTGCGAGGGCCGCCTACGAGCAGTACTTC
J gene: TRBJ1-4; clone size: -; D gene: TRBD1; V gene: TRBV9; CDR3 protein: CASSVEWDRGEKLFF; CDR3 DNA: TGTGCCAGCAGCGTAGAATGGGACAGGGGCGAAAAACTGTTTTTT
J gene: TRBJ2-3; clone size: -; D gene: TRBD2; V gene: TRBV16; CDR3 protein: CASSHASGRVNTQYF; CDR3 DNA: TGTGCCAGCAGCCATGCGAGCGGGAGGGTAAATACGCAGTATTTT
J gene: TRBJ2-7; clone size: -; D gene: TRBD1; V gene: TRBV15; CDR3 protein: CATSREEGQGAYEQYF; CDR3 DNA: TGTGCCACCAGCAGAGAAGAGGGACAGGGGGCCTACGAGCAGTACTTC
J gene: TRBJ2-1; clone size: -; D gene: TRBD1; V gene: TRBV5-1; CDR3 protein: CASSLSTGGNEQFF; CDR3 DNA: TGCGCCAGCAGCTTATCTACAGGGGGCAATGAGCAGTTCTTC
J gene: TRBJ2-3; clone size: -; D gene: -; V gene: TRBV11-2; CDR3 protein: CASIRDFSTDTQYF; CDR3 DNA: TGTGCCAGCATCCGGGACTTCAGCACAGATACGCAGTATTTT
J gene: TRBJ2-7; clone size: -; D gene: -; V gene: TRBV5-1; CDR3 protein: CASSLVLAPSYEQYF; CDR3 DNA: TGCGCCAGCAGCTTGGTATTAGCGCCTTCCTACGAGCAGTACTTC